This record concerns one TCR beta chain sequence. Its recognized antigen is unknown. Base qualities are not recorded, but no much larger clone differs from it by a single base. The data were taken from a study of blood T cell repertoires in COVID-19 (dated by TCRdb to the early 2020s). About the study as a whole: Samples covering the acute and convalescent phases of COVID-19 were provided by collaborators in the United States, Italy and Spain. The material from the prospective study consisted of cDNA or gDNA derived from T cells, B-cell-depleted T cells, or PBMCs. The dataset comprised deeply sampled blood TCRbeta repertoires from subjects exposed to, actively infected with, or recovered from COVID-19. The repertoires were made available in a free public database intended to serve as a resource for research on the immune response to SARS-CoV-2. The samples were drawn from two sources: the first 160 participants of the ongoing ImmuneRACE study, and fewer than 1,500 subjects contributed by 6 global collaborators. Sample metadata almost always included a de-identified subject ID, COVID-19 status, age in years and sex. Where available, HLA class I and class II types were taken from metadata supplied by the sample provider and were not determined by assay-based typing. Broader findings and caveats from the paper: Clinical and demographic metadata were provided uncurated, with the amount varying by source and participant.

Whole blood was collected in K2EDTA tubes by collaborating institutions according to the institutions' own protocols. For TCRbeta analysis, collaborator samples were shipped as frozen whole blood, as isolated PBMCs, or as DNA extracted from either sample type. CDR1 and CDR2 are drawn from the germline V gene: SGHDT, YYEEEE. Inclusive of the bounding cysteine and phenylalanine, the CDR3 is 14 residues long. CDR3 DNA is the only sequence kept; it has 42 bases, read in frame from the first base. Compared with germline, V lacks 4 bases and J lacks 4 bases; bases without a gene match: 6. The immunoSEQ Assay, a bias-controlled multiplex PCR, was used to amplify TCRbeta CDR3 regions from genomic DNA. Concerning the study's data processing: Nucleated cell counts per sample were estimated from amplification of reference gene primers within the assay. Sequence reads were collapsed and filtered to measure the absolute abundance of every unique TCRbeta CDR3 rearrangement. Productive Simpson clonality was computed per sample as the square root of Simpson's diversity index over productive rearrangements. Here the immuneACCESS table is served through TCRdb, limited to in-frame sequences with V and J called. Missing clones are a known gap in these copies; in checked studies unresolved V genes cover under half, and the rest lacks a known reason. D and trimming come from the DNA, and the V and J calls and clone size come from that table. This sample comprises a few hundred thousand clones, 65% to 85% of them detected only once. The leading ten clones occupy approximately 1.3% of the sample.

Sequenced: peripheral blood. The sequence was collected from a woman in her 50s with acute or convalescent COVID-19. The rearrangement combines TRBV5-6 with TRBJ1-2; 8 middle bases align to TRBD1. CDR3 loop: CASSPAGTGYGYTF. The DNA reads as follows: TGTGCCAGCAGCCCGGCCGGGACAGGCTATGGCTACACCTTC.